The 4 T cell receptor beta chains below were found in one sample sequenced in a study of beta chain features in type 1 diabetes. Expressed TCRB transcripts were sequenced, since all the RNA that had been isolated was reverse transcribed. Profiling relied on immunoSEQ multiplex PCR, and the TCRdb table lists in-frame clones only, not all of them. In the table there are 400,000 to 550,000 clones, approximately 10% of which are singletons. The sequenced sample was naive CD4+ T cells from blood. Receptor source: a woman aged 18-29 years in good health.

CDR3 bases: TGTGCCAGCAGCCCAGGGGGAAGCTCCTACGAGCAGTACTTC. It yields the protein CASSPGGSSYEQYF. J is TRBJ2-7 and V is TRBV7-2, with 7 positions matching TRBD1. The CDR3 consists of 14 residues. The V gene's germline CDR1 is SGHTA and CDR2 FQGNSA. The V segment lost 5 bases and the J segment 0 bases; nucleotides outside the gene matches: 4.

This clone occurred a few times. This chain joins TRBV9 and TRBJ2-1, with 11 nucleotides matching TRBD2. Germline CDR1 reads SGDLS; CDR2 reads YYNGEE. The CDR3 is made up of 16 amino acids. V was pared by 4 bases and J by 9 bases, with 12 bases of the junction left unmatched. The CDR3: CASSSRLAGMLGEQFF. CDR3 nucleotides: TGTGCCAGCAGCTCCAGACTAGCGGGAATGCTAGGTGAGCAGTTCTTC.

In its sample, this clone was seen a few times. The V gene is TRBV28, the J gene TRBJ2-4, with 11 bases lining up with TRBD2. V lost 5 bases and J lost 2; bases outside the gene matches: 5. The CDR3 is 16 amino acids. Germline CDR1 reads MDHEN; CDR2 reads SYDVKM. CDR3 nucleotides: TGTGCCAGCAGTCCCATAGCGGGAGGGACCAAAAACATTCAGTACTTC. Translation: CASSPIAGGTKNIQYF.

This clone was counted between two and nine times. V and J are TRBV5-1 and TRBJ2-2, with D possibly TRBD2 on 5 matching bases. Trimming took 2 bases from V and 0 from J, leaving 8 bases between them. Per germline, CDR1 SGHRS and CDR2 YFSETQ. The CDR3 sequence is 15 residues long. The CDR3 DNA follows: TGCGCCAGCAGCTTAGTCGGGACGAACACCGGGGAGCTGTTTTTT. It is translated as CASSLVGTNTGELFF.